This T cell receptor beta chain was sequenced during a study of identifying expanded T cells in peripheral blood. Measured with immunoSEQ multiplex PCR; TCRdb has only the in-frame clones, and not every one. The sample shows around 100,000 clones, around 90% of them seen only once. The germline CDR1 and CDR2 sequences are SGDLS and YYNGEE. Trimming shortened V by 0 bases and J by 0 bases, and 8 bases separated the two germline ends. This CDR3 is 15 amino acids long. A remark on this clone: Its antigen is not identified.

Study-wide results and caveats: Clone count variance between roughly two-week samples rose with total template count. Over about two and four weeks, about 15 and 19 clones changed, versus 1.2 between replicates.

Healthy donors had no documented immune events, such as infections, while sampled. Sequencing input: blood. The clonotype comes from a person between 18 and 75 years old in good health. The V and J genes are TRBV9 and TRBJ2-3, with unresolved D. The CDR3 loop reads CASSVGTASTDTQYF. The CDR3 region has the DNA TGTGCCAGCAGCGTAGGGACGGCTAGCACAGATACGCAGTATTTT.